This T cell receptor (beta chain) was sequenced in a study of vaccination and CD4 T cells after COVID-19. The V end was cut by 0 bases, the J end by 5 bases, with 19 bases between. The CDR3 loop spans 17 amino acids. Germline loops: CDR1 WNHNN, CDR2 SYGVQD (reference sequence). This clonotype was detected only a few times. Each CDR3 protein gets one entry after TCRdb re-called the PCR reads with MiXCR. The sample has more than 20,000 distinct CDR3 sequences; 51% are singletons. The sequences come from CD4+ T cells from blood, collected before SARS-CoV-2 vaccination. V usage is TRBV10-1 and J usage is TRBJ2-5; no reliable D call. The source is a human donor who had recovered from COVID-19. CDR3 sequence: CASSESPPASLKETQYF. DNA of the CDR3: TGCGCCAGCAGTGAGTCACCCCCCGCCTCACTTAAGGAGACCCAGTACTTC.